This TCR beta chain was sequenced during a study of CD8 T cells in Susac syndrome. Reverse transcription used 0.5 to 1 ug RNA and random hexamers. TCRdb re-analysed the immunoSEQ multiplex PCR reads in MiXCR, keeping a single row per CDR3 protein. Here the sample spans approximately 200,000 distinct CDR3 sequences, more than 85% being singletons. CDR1 and CDR2 (germline): SGHNT, YYREEE (reference sequence). Trimming took off 3 bases at V and 4 bases at J, with 14 bases between the two ends. CDR3 length equals 16 residues. TEMRA cells were FACS-enriched, and CD8+ and CD4+ T cells were isolated negatively.

Sequencing was done on a sample of CD8+ T cells from PBMCs. The receptor comes from a human donor with multiple sclerosis. The V call is TRBV5-4, the J call TRBJ1-6; perhaps TRBD1 as D (5 bases). The CDR3 protein is CASSWGGIQYNSPLHF. The CDR3, as DNA: TGTGCCAGCAGCTGGGGGGGAATTCAGTATAATTCACCCCTCCACTTT.